This is a list of T cell receptor beta chains from one sample in a study of CD4+ T cells in melanoma. Measured with immunoSEQ multiplex PCR; TCRdb has only the in-frame clones, and not every one. The profile covers about 140,000 clones, with over 90% appearing a single time and approximately 1.5% taken by the ten largest. The source is a human donor with melanoma. CDR3s include the opening cysteine and the closing phenylalanine or tryptophan. A D gene is named only where the DNA matches it firmly. Some rows mark clone size as missing; the rest say once, few, many or name a class of expanded clone.

j_call	d_call	v_call	clone_size	cdr3_aa	cdr3_nt
TRBJ1-6	NA	TRBV10-1	NA	CASNGDRNSPLHF	TGCGCCAGCAATGGAGATCGGAATTCACCCCTCCACTTT
TRBJ2-3	TRBD1	TRBV4-2	NA	CASRTRDRGSTDTQYF	TGTGCCAGCCGAACACGGGACAGGGGTAGCACAGATACGCAGTATTTT
TRBJ1-6	TRBD1	TRBV4-1	NA	CASSQGPQGGLNSPLHF	TGCGCCAGCAGCCAAGGCCCTCAGGGGGGGCTCAATTCACCCCTCCACTTT
TRBJ2-7	TRBD2	TRBV12-5	NA	CASGPGLAGPTYEQYF	TGTGCTAGTGGACCCGGTCTAGCGGGGCCCACCTACGAGCAGTACTTC
TRBJ1-6	NA	TRBV5-1	NA	CASSLEWVSPLHF	TGCGCCAGCAGCTTGGAATGGGTTTCACCCCTCCACTTT
TRBJ1-2	TRBD1	TRBV6-5	NA	CASSPRTGWVYGYTF	TGTGCCAGCAGCCCCAGGACAGGGTGGGTGTATGGCTACACCTTC
TRBJ1-1	TRBD1	TRBV7-3	NA	CASSRGQGTEAFF	TGTGCCAGCAGCCGAGGACAGGGGACTGAAGCTTTCTTT
TRBJ1-2	NA	TRBV19	once	CASSIVRSPGYGYTF	TGTGCCAGTAGTATAGTGAGGAGCCCTGGCTATGGCTACACCTTC
TRBJ1-1	NA	TRBV6-6	NA	CASSYANRADEAFF	TGTGCCAGCAGTTACGCTAACAGGGCGGATGAAGCTTTCTTT
TRBJ1-1	NA	TRBV2	NA	CARTGQPNTEAFF	TGTGCCAGGACCGGACAGCCGAACACTGAAGCTTTCTTT
TRBJ1-6	NA	TRBV27	NA	CASSEGNSPLHF	TGTGCCAGCAGTGAAGGAAATTCACCCCTCCACTTT
TRBJ2-2	NA	TRBV27	NA	CASSPYRAGELFF	TGTGCCAGCAGCCCTTACAGGGCCGGGGAGCTGTTTTTT
TRBJ2-1	TRBD2	TRBV5-4	NA	CASRRAGGSYNEQFF	TGTGCCAGCAGGAGAGCGGGGGGCTCCTACAATGAGCAGTTCTTC
TRBJ2-6	TRBD1	TRBV2	once	CASSEGDRISGANVLTF	TGTGCCAGCAGTGAAGGGGACAGGATCTCTGGGGCCAACGTCCTGACTTTC
TRBJ1-6	NA	TRBV27	NA	CASQSRVNSPLHF	TGTGCCAGCCAATCCAGGGTAAATTCACCCCTCCACTTT
TRBJ2-2	NA	TRBV5-1	NA	CASSLSTGYTGELFF	TGCGCCAGCAGCTTGTCAACGGGTTACACCGGGGAGCTGTTTTTT
TRBJ2-5	NA	TRBV11-2	NA	CASSFSVKQETQYF	TGTGCCAGCAGCTTCTCCGTCAAGCAAGAGACCCAGTACTTC
TRBJ2-5	TRBD2	TRBV5-1	NA	CASSRDPGGETQYF	TGCGCCAGCAGTAGGGACCCGGGAGGGGAGACCCAGTACTTC
TRBJ2-1	NA	TRBV5-1	NA	CASSLTSDNEQFF	TGCGCCAGCAGCTTAACTTCGGACAATGAGCAGTTCTTC
TRBJ2-3	TRBD2	TRBV10-3	once	CAISGLAGGDTQYF	TGTGCCATCAGTGGTCTAGCGGGGGGGGATACGCAGTATTTT
TRBJ2-2	NA	TRBV5-1	NA	CASSAKSSPNTGELFF	TGCGCCAGCAGCGCTAAATCGTCCCCGAACACCGGGGAGCTGTTTTTT
TRBJ2-1	NA	TRBV7-9	NA	CASRSRTGLDNEQFF	TGTGCCAGCAGAAGCCGGACGGGGCTAGACAATGAGCAGTTCTTC
TRBJ1-2	TRBD1	TRBV6-5	NA	CASRSGQGSEGYTF	TGTGCCAGCAGGTCTGGACAGGGAAGTGAAGGCTACACCTTC
TRBJ1-3	TRBD1	TRBV2	NA	CASSDMGLGGASGGNTIYF	TGTGCCAGCAGTGATATGGGGTTAGGGGGCGCATCGGGAGGAAACACCATATATTTT
TRBJ2-1	TRBD1	TRBV30	NA	CAWSVKGAGEQFF	TGTGCCTGGTCGGTAAAGGGGGCGGGTGAGCAGTTCTTC
TRBJ2-7	NA	TRBV18	NA	CASSPSRLSEQYF	TGTGCCAGCTCACCGAGTCGCCTCAGCGAGCAGTACTTC
TRBJ1-2	NA	TRBV19	NA	CASSIADTGNYGYTF	TGTGCCAGTAGTATAGCGGACACCGGTAACTATGGCTACACCTTC
TRBJ1-2	NA	TRBV5-6	NA	CASSFTSNYGYTF	TGTGCCAGCAGCTTTACATCTAACTATGGCTACACCTTC
TRBJ1-1	NA	TRBV29-1	NA	CSVEGVTGKNTEAFF	TGCAGCGTTGAAGGGGTGACGGGAAAGAACACTGAAGCTTTCTTT
TRBJ2-7	NA	TRBV19	NA	CASGTDSGRRYEQYF	TGTGCCAGTGGAACGGACTCCGGGCGGCGGTACGAGCAGTACTTC
TRBJ1-6	NA	TRBV7-9	NA	CASSEATVSPLHF	TGTGCCAGCAGCGAGGCGACGGTTTCACCCCTCCACTTT
TRBJ2-3	NA	TRBV19	NA	CASSIGQPTDTQYF	TGTGCCAGTAGTATTGGACAGCCCACAGATACGCAGTATTTT
TRBJ2-7	NA	TRBV13	NA	CASSLRDSSYEQYF	TGTGCCAGCAGCTTGAGGGACTCCTCCTACGAGCAGTACTTC